This paragraph covers one T cell receptor (beta chain) sequence. Antigen unknown. The protocol was immunoSEQ multiplex PCR, while the TCRdb copy is restricted to in-frame clones and leaves out a portion. The data hold some 180,000 clones, with approximately 92% observed a single time. The entry originates in a study of T cell responses to AZD1222 COVID-19 vaccine. Study as a whole: Second-dose recipients at about 4 or about 12 weeks were treated as one pooled group. Study-wide findings and caveats: Vaccine-associated CD4 TCRs spanned spike, dominant at 160-218 and 743-854.

CDR1 and CDR2 (germline): MNHNS, SASEGT. The CDR3 length is 17 residues. The V end lost 1 base, the J end lost 4 bases, and 17 bases lay between the germline ends. The receptor was isolated from an adult in good health. The J gene is TRBJ1-5, the V gene TRBV6-1; D is possibly TRBD1 (5 bases). The specimen comprised peripheral blood, sampled on day 0 of AZD1222 vaccination. CDR3 sequence (DNA): TGTGCCAGCAGTGAAGTGCAGGGTCCATCTCCTAATCAGCCCCAGCATTTT. Protein sequence: CASSEVQGPSPNQPQHF.